This T cell receptor (beta chain) originates from a study of blood T cells in healthy people across ages. In regard to this clonotype: Its antigen is not identified.

PCR was performed a second time for about 7 to 11 cycles using a sample-barcoded 5' primer and a J-beta primer mix. Every cDNA was tagged by a template-switch adaptor with 12 random nucleotides. At least 2.5 million CDR3-containing paired-end reads were obtained per sample. TCRdb independently ran MiXCR on the 5' RACE reads; one entry per CDR3 protein. The sample includes under 2 million distinct CDR3 sequences, about 35% of them seen just once. V was pared by 8 bases and J by 5 bases, with 15 bases of the junction left unmatched. Germline V lookup: CDR1 MNHNS, CDR2 SASEGT. The CDR3 is 17 amino acids. The study, taken as a whole, reports: Diversity figures derived from one million T cells were judged to underestimate the true value. TCR beta diversity per million T cells fell roughly linearly with age.

This clonotype originated in a woman under 40 in good health. The sample consisted of blood. The chain uses TRBV6-1 and TRBJ2-3; 11 positions agree with TRBD2. The CDR3 loop reads CASRPGASGGTRDTQYF. CDR3 nucleotides: TGTGCCAGCCGCCCGGGGGCTAGCGGGGGGACAAGAGATACGCAGTATTTT.